This T cell receptor (beta chain) was identified in a study of T cell responses to AZD1222 COVID-19 vaccine. V lost 9 bases to trimming and J lost 4 bases, with 15 bases between them. CDR1 and CDR2 from the germline V gene are LNHDA and SQIVND (reference sequence). The CDR3 covers 13 residues. The repertoire was sequenced with immunoSEQ multiplex PCR; TCRdb's copy has only in-frame clones and lacks some. The sample holds about 130,000 clones, 92% seen once. The chain joins TRBV19 to TRBJ1-1; tentative D call: TRBD1 (6 bases). The sequence derives from an adult in good health. Material: peripheral blood, obtained on day 0 of AZD1222 vaccination. The CDR3 region is CASPGAGGTEAFF. The DNA for the CDR3 is TGTGCCAGCCCAGGGGCTGGGGGCACTGAAGCTTTCTTT.